Following are 28 T cell receptor beta chains from one sample sequenced in a study of cytomegalovirus exposure and HLA in healthy donors. 60 Vbeta and 13 Jbeta primers were used in PCR. The table came from immunoSEQ multiplex PCR; TCRdb's copy has only in-frame clones and leaves some out. The sample records some 200,000 clones, 65% to 85% being singletons. Specimen: PBMCs. These receptors were taken from a woman in her 30s in good health and CMV-seronegative.

V usage is TRBV27 and J usage is TRBJ2-1; D uncertain. V lost 2 bases and J 10 bases, leaving 12 bases between the germline ends. Germline V gives CDR1 MNHEY, CDR2 SMNVEV (reference sequence). CDR3 length: 13 amino acids. This CDR3 is CASSLGGFSEQFF. DNA of the CDR3: TGTGCCAGCAGTTTAGGCGGCTTCAGCGAGCAGTTCTTC.

This clone has a handful of counts. The V gene is TRBV5-8, the J gene TRBJ1-6, with D maybe TRBD1 (6 bases). CDR1 is SGHTS, CDR2 YDEGEE, per germline. The V end lost 2 bases, the J end lost 9 bases, and 15 bases lay between the germline ends. The CDR3 spans 15 residues. The CDR3 sequence: CASSLKQGVGSPLHF. The CDR3 DNA reads TGTGCCAGCAGCTTAAAACAGGGAGTGGGTTCACCCCTCCACTTT.

The chain joins TRBV6-5 to TRBJ2-1, with TRBD2 matching over 9 bases. This CDR3 comprises 14 residues. Germline loops: CDR1 MNHEY, CDR2 SVGAGI. V lost 7 bases, J lost 8 bases, and 9 bases stayed unmatched. This CDR3 is CASIPGGRVHEQFF. DNA of the CDR3: TGTGCCAGCATCCCCGGCGGGAGGGTCCATGAGCAGTTCTTC.

This rearrangement joins TRBV6-5 to TRBJ1-2; a possible D gene is TRBD1 (5 bases). This CDR3 is 14 amino acids long. The germline V gene encodes CDR1 MNHEY and CDR2 SVGAGI. V was clipped by 8 bases and J by 3 bases, with 16 bases between them. The CDR3 loop reads CASGARASYYGYTF. DNA for the CDR3: TGTGCCAGCGGGGCAAGGGCTTCCTACTATGGCTACACCTTC.

This clone was recorded once. V gene TRBV28 combines with J gene TRBJ1-6; unclear D gene. The CDR3 contains 15 residues. Germline CDR1 is MDHEN and CDR2 is SYDVKM. V gave up 3 bases and J gave up 7 bases, with 13 bases separating them. The CDR3, as DNA: TGTGCCAGCAGTTTCCCGTCGACGGGGAATTCACCCCTCCACTTT. Translated, it gives CASSFPSTGNSPLHF.

The chain recombines TRBV6-6 with TRBJ2-7; tentative D call: TRBD1 (6 bases). This CDR3 has 13 residues. Germline V gives CDR1 MNHNY, CDR2 SVGAGI (reference sequence). Between the trimmed V and J ends, which lost 4 bases and 4 bases, there was a span of 11 bases. The CDR3 here is CASSSGDRYEQYF. DNA of the CDR3: TGTGCCAGCAGTTCTGGAGACAGGTACGAGCAGTACTTC.

The chain recombines TRBV5-1 with TRBJ2-5; 9 bases map to TRBD1. The CDR3 totals 15 residues. Germline V CDR1 and CDR2: SGHRS, YFSETQ. Germline trimming cut 2 bases from V and 2 bases from J; bases unmatched to any gene: 4. The CDR3 loop reads CASSFLGTGQETQYF. CDR3 DNA sequence: TGCGCCAGCAGCTTCCTTGGGACAGGGCAAGAGACCCAGTACTTC.

The chain recombines TRBV5-4 with TRBJ2-1; 11 bases are shared with TRBD1. The CDR3 spans 15 residues. With V trimmed by 4 bases and J by 4 bases, 4 bases remained unmatched. CDR1 and CDR2 from the germline V gene are SGHNT and YYREEE (reference sequence). CDR3: CASSRGQGAYNEQFF. CDR3 nucleotides: TGTGCCAGCAGCCGCGGACAGGGGGCATACAATGAGCAGTTCTTC.

The rearrangement joins TRBV27 to TRBJ2-1; no clear D. CDR1 MNHEY and CDR2 SMNVEV come from the germline V gene (reference sequence). Trimming left V 2 bases short and J 7 bases short, with 6 bases between. The CDR3 has 12 amino acids. DNA of the CDR3: TGTGCCAGCAGTTTAATCGGGAATGAGCAGTTCTTC. Translating it yields CASSLIGNEQFF.

This sequence joins TRBV5-5 and TRBJ2-2; 8 bases fit TRBD1. This CDR3 comprises 15 residues. Germline CDR1 SGHKS, CDR2 YYEKEE (reference sequence). V gave up 0 bases and J gave up 3 bases; unmatched junction bases: 1. The CDR3 loop is CASSLGTGYTGELFF. CDR3 nucleotide sequence: TGTGCCAGCAGCTTGGGGACAGGGTACACCGGGGAGCTGTTTTTT. Using reference TRBV5-5 and TRBJ2-2 for the parts outside the CDR3, the full variable domain is DAGVTQSPTHLIKTRGQQVTLRCSPISGHKSVSWYQQVLGQGPQFIFQYYEKEERGRGNFPDRFSARQFPNYSSELNVNALLLGDSALYLCASSLGTGYTGELFFGEGSRLTVL.

The genes are TRBV2 and TRBJ2-6, with D possibly being TRBD1 (6 bases). CDR3 length: 16 residues. The germline CDR1 and CDR2 sequences are SNHLY and FYNNEI. The V and J ends lost 6 bases and 0 bases respectively, with 12 bases between them. CDR3 sequence reads: CASREFRGSGANVLTF. CDR3 coding DNA: TGTGCCAGCAGGGAATTCAGGGGCTCTGGGGCCAACGTCCTGACTTTC.

In nucleotides, the CDR3 is TGCGCCAGCAGCCAAACAATTGCCCCGGGACTAGCGGCCCAAGAGACCCAGTACTTC. Its protein is CASSQTIAPGLAAQETQYF. V is TRBV4-1 and J is TRBJ2-5, with TRBD2 matching 11 bases. This CDR3 has 19 residues. Germline V CDR1 and CDR2: MGHRA, YSYEKL. The trim removed 2 bases at V and 1 base at J, leaving 12 bases unmatched.

This clone was counted a single time. The chain carries TRBV25-1 and TRBJ2-6; possibly TRBD2 for D (6 bases). Germline-derived CDR1 and CDR2 are MGHDK and SYGVNS. V shed 5 bases and J shed 4 bases, with 21 bases lying between them. The length of the CDR3 is 18 residues. This CDR3 is CASSSLGTHQPGANVLTF. In DNA, the CDR3 is TGTGCCAGCAGTAGCCTCGGGACTCACCAGCCGGGGGCCAACGTCCTGACTTTC.

The CDR3 loop is CAIRAIQGRGTEAFF. The CDR3 DNA reads as TGTGCCATCAGGGCAATACAGGGGCGAGGGACTGAAGCTTTCTTT. This chain uses TRBV10-3 with TRBJ1-1; 7 bases line up with TRBD1. Looked up from germline, CDR1 is ENHRY and CDR2 is SYGVKD. Losses at the gene ends were 6 bases for V and 5 bases for J; bases not matched to a gene: 12. CDR3 size: 15 residues.

In this sample, this clone turned up once. The chain has TRBV5-1 and TRBJ2-7; 8 bases line up with TRBD2. The ends lost 4 bases at V and 0 bases at J; junction bases unmatched: 6. The CDR3 covers 15 residues. Germline CDR1 and CDR2: SGHRS and YFSETQ. CDR3 residues: CASSLTSGFSYEQYF. CDR3 coding DNA: TGCGCCAGCAGCCTCACTAGCGGTTTCTCCTACGAGCAGTACTTC.

Comments on this clone: Other nucleotide sequences from this sample produce the same CDR3. The CDR3 spells CASSLGQTSTDTQYF. In DNA form, the CDR3 reads TGCGCCAGCAGCTTGGGCCAGACTAGCACAGATACGCAGTATTTT. The chain combines TRBV5-1 with TRBJ2-3; D is unclear. Trimming cost V 0 bases and J 0 bases, with 8 bases left between them. This CDR3 is 15 amino acids long. Germline values: CDR1 SGHRS, CDR2 YFSETQ.

This clone was seen a handful of times. The chain uses TRBV7-3 and TRBJ1-2, with TRBD1 matching over 8 bases. Per germline, CDR1 SGHTA and CDR2 FQGTGA. This CDR3 spans 13 amino acids. Trimming at V came to 2 bases and at J to 7 bases, leaving 3 bases not matched to a gene. The CDR3 is CASSLRGQGGYTF. DNA of the CDR3: TGTGCCAGCAGCTTACGAGGACAGGGTGGCTACACCTTC.

The V and J genes are TRBV6-1 and TRBJ2-1, with 12 bases aligning to TRBD2. The CDR3 consists of 15 residues. The V segment lost 2 bases and the J segment 4 bases; nucleotides outside the gene matches: 0. Germline CDR1 reads MNHNS; CDR2 reads SASEGT. This chain's CDR3 is CASSELAGGYNEQFF. CDR3 sequence (DNA): TGTGCCAGCAGTGAACTAGCGGGAGGGTACAATGAGCAGTTCTTC.

CDR3 sequence reads: CASSVDGGGHPGSGYTF. The CDR3 bases are TGTGCCAGCAGCGTAGATGGGGGGGGCCACCCGGGGAGTGGCTACACCTTC. The chain has TRBV9 and TRBJ1-2; perhaps TRBD1 as D (6 bases). This CDR3 spans 17 amino acids. Germline V gene data show CDR1 as SGDLS and CDR2 as YYNGEE. V dropped 0 bases and J dropped 7 bases, with 22 bases sitting between them.

The chain recombines TRBV7-9 with TRBJ2-7, with TRBD1 matching 7 bases. There are 15 residues in the CDR3. V lost 5 bases and J lost 3; bases outside the gene matches: 10. The germline gives CDR1 SEHNR, CDR2 FQNEAQ (reference sequence). The CDR3 coding sequence is TGTGCCAGCAGCCCACCGGGACAGCCGCGCTACGAGCAGTACTTC. This translates into CASSPPGQPRYEQYF.

The chain is built from TRBV19 and TRBJ1-2; possible D gene TRBD1, 5 bases. This CDR3 is 14 amino acids long. Trimming removed 4 bases from V and 8 bases from J, with 17 bases in between. From germline, CDR1 is LNHDA and CDR2 SQIVND (reference sequence). The CDR3, as DNA: TGTGCCAGTAGTAATGGGGCAACGGTAGGAGGCTACACCTTC. It translates to CASSNGATVGGYTF.

The V gene is TRBV7-9, the J gene TRBJ1-5; D unclear. CDR3 length: 15 amino acids. Trimming stripped 4 bases from V and 1 base from J, with 11 bases between. Germline V gene data show CDR1 as SEHNR and CDR2 as FQNEAQ (reference sequence). The chain's CDR3 is CASSYSGGSNQPQHF. In DNA form, the CDR3 reads TGTGCCAGCAGCTACTCGGGTGGAAGCAATCAGCCCCAGCATTTT.

The rearrangement uses TRBV20-1 and TRBJ2-7; D unclear. V was trimmed by 6 bases and J by 6 bases, leaving 12 bases between them. CDR1 DFQATT and CDR2 SNEGSKA come from the germline V gene (reference sequence). CDR3 length: 11 residues. This CDR3 reads CSAAGDGEQYF. The CDR3 DNA reads as TGCAGTGCCGCCGGTGATGGCGAGCAGTACTTC.

This chain joins TRBV6-5 and TRBJ1-6; TRBD1 aligns across 7 bases. This CDR3 comprises 13 residues. The V segment lost 6 bases and the J segment 7 bases; nucleotides outside the gene matches: 3. CDR1 is MNHEY, CDR2 SVGAGI, per germline. The CDR3: CASRQGNNSPLHF. CDR3 nucleotide sequence: TGTGCCAGCAGACAGGGGAACAATTCACCCCTCCACTTT.

Concerning this clone: In the same sample, other DNA sequences code for this CDR3. V and J are TRBV2 and TRBJ2-7, with 8 bases fitting TRBD1. The germline V gene has CDR1 SNHLY and CDR2 FYNNEI. There are 13 residues in the CDR3. Trimming removed 4 bases from V and 6 bases from J; junction bases left unmatched: 5. The CDR3 DNA sequence: TGTGCCAGCAGTGGAACAGGGGGTGGCGAGCAGTACTTC. Protein sequence: CASSGTGGGEQYF.

The V call is TRBV27, the J call TRBJ2-1; TRBD1 agrees at 11 bases. V trimming: 1 base; J trimming: 4 bases; junction bases outside the gene matches: 9. The germline V gene encodes CDR1 MNHEY and CDR2 SMNVEV (reference sequence). This CDR3 spans 18 amino acids. CDR3 sequence: CASSLFPGTGGVYNEQFF. The DNA of the CDR3 is TGTGCCAGCAGTTTATTTCCCGGGACAGGGGGGGTATACAATGAGCAGTTCTTC.

The V call is TRBV19, the J call TRBJ2-1; 8 bases agree with TRBD2. CDR1 and CDR2 (germline): LNHDA, SQIVND (reference sequence). V lost 6 bases and J lost 4; bases outside the gene matches: 5. This CDR3 is built from 14 residues. This chain's CDR3 is CASRVSGVYNEQFF. CDR3 coding DNA: TGTGCCAGTAGGGTTAGCGGGGTATACAATGAGCAGTTCTTC.

This clone was detected only a few times. The rearrangement uses TRBV25-1 and TRBJ2-7, with D perhaps matching TRBD1 (5 bases). This CDR3 comprises 11 residues. Looked up from germline, CDR1 is MGHDK and CDR2 is SYGVNS. V lost 6 bases, J lost 9 bases, and 12 bases lay in between. This CDR3 reads CASRSGFRQYF. CDR3 coding DNA: TGTGCCAGCAGGTCAGGGTTCCGGCAGTACTTC.